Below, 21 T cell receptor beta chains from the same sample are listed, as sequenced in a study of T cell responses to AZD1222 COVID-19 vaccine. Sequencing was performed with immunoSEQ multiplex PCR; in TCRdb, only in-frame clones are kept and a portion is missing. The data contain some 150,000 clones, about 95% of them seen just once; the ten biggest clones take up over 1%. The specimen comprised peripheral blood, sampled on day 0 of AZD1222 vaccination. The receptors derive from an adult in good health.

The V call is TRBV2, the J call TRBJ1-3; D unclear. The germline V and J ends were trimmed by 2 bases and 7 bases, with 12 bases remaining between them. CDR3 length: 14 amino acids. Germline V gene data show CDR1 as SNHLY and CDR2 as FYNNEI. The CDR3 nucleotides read TGTGCCAGCAGTGAAACCCCTTTTGGGAACACCATATATTTT. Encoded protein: CASSETPFGNTIYF.

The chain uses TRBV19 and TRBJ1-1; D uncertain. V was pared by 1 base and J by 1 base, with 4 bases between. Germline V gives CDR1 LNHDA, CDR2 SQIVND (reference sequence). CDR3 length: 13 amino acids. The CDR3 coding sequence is TGTGCCAGTAGTATAGGAGAGAACACTGAAGCTTTCTTT. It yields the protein CASSIGENTEAFF.

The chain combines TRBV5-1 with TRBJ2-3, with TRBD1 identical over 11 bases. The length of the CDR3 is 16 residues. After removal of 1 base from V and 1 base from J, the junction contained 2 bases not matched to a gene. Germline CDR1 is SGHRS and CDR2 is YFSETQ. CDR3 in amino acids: CASSLPGQGGTDTQYF. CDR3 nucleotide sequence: TGCGCCAGCAGCTTGCCGGGACAGGGGGGCACAGATACGCAGTATTTT.

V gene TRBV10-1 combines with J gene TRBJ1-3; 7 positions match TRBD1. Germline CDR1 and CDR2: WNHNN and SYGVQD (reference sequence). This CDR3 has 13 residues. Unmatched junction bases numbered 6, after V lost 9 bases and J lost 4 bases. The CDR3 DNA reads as TGCGCCAGGAGACAGGGAGAAGGAAACACCATATATTTT. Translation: CARRQGEGNTIYF.

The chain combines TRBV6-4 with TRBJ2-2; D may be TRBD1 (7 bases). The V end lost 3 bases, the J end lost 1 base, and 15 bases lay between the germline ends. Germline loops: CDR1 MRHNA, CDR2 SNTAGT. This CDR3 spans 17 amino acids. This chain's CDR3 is CASSDLSGGGNTGELFF. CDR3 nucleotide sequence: TGTGCCAGCAGTGATTTATCAGGGGGAGGGAACACCGGGGAGCTGTTTTTT.

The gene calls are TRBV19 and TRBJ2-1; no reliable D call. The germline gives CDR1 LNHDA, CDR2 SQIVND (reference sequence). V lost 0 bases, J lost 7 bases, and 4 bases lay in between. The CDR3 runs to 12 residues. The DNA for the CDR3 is TGTGCCAGTAGTATAGATCTTAATGAGCAGTTCTTC. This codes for CASSIDLNEQFF.

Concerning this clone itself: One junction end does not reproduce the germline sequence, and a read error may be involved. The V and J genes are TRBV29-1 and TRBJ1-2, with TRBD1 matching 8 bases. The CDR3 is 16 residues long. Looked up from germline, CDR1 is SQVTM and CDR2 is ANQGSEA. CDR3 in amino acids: CSVEEDRDGELYGYTF. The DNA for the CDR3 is TGCAGCGTCGAAGAGGACAGGGACGGAGAACTCTATGGCTACACCTTC.

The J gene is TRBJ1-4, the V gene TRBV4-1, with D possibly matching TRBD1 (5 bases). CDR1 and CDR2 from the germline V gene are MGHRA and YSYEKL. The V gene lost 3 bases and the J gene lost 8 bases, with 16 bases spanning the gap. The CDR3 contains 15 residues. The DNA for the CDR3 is TGCGCCAGCAGCCATCAAGGGGCCAACTCCGAAAAACTGTTTTTT. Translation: CASSHQGANSEKLFF.

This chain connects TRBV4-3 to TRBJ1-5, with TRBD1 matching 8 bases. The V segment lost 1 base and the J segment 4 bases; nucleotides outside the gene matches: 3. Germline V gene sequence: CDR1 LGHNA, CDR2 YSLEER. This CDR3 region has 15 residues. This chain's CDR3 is CASSQGTGLNQPQHF. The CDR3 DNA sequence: TGCGCCAGCAGCCAAGGGACAGGGTTGAATCAGCCCCAGCATTTT.

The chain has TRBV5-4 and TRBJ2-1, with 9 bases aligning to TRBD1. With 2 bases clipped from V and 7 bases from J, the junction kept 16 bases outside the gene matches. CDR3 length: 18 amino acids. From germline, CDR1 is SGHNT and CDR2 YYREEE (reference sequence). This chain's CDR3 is CASSLDYRGRLQGNEQFF. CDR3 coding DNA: TGTGCCAGCAGCTTAGACTACAGGGGGCGGCTCCAGGGGAATGAGCAGTTCTTC.

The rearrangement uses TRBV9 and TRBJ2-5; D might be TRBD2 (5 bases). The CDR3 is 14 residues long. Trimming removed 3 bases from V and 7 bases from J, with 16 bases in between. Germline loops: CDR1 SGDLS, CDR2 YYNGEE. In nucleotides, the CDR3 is TGTGCCAGCAGCGCCAATACGGGGATCGGGACCCAGTACTTC. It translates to CASSANTGIGTQYF.

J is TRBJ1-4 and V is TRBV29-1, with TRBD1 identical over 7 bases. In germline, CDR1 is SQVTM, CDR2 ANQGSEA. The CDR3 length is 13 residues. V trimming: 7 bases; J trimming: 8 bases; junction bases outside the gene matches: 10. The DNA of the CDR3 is TGCAGCGCCAACAGGGGTCGAGGCGAAAAACTGTTTTTT. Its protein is CSANRGRGEKLFF.

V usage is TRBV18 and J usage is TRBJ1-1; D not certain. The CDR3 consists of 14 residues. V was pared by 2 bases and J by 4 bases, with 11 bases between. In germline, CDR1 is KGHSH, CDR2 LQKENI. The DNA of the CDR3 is TGTGCCAGCTCACCAGTGGGCAGTCTCACTGAAGCTTTCTTT. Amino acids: CASSPVGSLTEAFF.

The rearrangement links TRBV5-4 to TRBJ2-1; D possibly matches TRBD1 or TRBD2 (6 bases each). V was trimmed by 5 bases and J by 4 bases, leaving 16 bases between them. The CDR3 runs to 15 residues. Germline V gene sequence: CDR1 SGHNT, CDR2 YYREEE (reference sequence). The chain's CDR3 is CASSSSGAAYNEQFF. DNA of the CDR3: TGTGCCAGCAGTTCGTCGGGGGCCGCATACAATGAGCAGTTCTTC.

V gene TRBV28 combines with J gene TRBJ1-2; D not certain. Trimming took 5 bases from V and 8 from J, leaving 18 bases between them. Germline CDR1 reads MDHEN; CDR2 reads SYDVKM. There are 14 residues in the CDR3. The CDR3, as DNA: TGTGCCAGCAGTACCCCTATGTGGGCGGGAGGCTACACCTTC. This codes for CASSTPMWAGGYTF.

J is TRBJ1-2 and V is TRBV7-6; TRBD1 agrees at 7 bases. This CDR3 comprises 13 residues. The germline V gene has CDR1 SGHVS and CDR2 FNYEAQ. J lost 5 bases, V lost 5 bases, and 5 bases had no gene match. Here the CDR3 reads CASSPDRQYGYTF. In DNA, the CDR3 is TGTGCCAGCAGCCCGGACAGGCAGTATGGCTACACCTTC.

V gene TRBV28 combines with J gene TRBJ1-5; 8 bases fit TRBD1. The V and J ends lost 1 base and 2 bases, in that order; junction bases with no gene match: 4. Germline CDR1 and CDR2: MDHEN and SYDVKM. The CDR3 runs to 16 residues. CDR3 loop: CASSLSRGQGNQPQHF. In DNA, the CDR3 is TGTGCCAGCAGTTTATCCAGGGGGCAAGGCAATCAGCCCCAGCATTTT.

CDR3 amino acids: CAISDGRNTIYF. The DNA for the CDR3 is TGTGCCATCAGTGACGGTAGAAACACCATATATTTT. The chain has TRBV10-3 and TRBJ1-3, with no clear D. Trimming took off 3 bases at V and 5 bases at J, with 5 bases between the two ends. Germline loops: CDR1 ENHRY, CDR2 SYGVKD. The CDR3 spans 12 residues.

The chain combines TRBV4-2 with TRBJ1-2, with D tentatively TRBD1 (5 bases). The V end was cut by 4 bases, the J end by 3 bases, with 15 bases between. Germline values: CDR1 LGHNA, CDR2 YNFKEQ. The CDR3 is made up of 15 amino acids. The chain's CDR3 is CASSPPGLEYYGYTF. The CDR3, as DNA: TGTGCCAGCAGCCCCCCAGGGTTGGAGTACTATGGCTACACCTTC.

This chain's CDR3 is CASSFGDRASEKLFF. CDR3 DNA sequence: TGCGCCAGCAGCTTCGGAGACAGAGCTAGTGAAAAACTGTTTTTT. The V call is TRBV5-1, the J call TRBJ1-4; the D gene is possibly TRBD1 (5 bases). In germline, CDR1 is SGHRS, CDR2 YFSETQ. The CDR3 consists of 15 residues. Deletions cut 2 bases from V and 7 bases from J, with 15 bases between. The entire variable domain, with the rest obtained from reference TRBV5-1 and TRBJ1-4, is as follows: KAGVTQTPRYLIKTRGQQVTLSCSPISGHRSVSWYQQTPGQGLQFLFEYFSETQRNKGNFPGRFSGRQFSNSRSEMNVSTLELGDSALYLCASSFGDRASEKLFFGSGTQLSVL.

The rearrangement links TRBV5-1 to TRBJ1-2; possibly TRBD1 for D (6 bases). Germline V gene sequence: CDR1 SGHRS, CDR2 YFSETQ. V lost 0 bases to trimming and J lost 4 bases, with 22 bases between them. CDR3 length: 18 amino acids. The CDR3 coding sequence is TGCGCCAGCAGCTTGGCCGGGACACAAATGTCCCCAGTCTATGGCTACACCTTC. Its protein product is CASSLAGTQMSPVYGYTF.